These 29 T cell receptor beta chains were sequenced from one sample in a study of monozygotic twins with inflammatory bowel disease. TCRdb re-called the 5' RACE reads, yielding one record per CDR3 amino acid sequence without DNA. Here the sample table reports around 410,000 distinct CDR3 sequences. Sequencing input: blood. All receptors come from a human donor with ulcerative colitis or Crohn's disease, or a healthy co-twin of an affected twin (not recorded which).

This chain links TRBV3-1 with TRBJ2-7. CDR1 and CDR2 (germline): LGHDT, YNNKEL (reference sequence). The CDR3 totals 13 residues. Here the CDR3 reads CASSQVNLYEQYF.

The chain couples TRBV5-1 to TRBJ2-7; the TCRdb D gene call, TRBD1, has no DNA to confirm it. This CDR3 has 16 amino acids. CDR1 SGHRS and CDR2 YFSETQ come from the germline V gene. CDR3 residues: CASSLGSLGTSYEQYF. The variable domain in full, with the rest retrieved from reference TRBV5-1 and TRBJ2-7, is KAGVTQTPRYLIKTRGQQVTLSCSPISGHRSVSWYQQTPGQGLQFLFEYFSETQRNKGNFPGRFSGRQFSNSRSEMNVSTLELGDSALYLCASSLGSLGTSYEQYFGPGTRLTVT.

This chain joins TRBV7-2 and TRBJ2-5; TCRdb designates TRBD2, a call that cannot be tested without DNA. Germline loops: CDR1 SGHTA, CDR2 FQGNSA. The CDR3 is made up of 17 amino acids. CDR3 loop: CASSLQSLLAGGETQYF.

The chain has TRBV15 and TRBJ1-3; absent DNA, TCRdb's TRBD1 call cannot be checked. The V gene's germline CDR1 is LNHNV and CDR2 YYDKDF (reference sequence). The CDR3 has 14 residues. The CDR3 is CATSSGQGGNTIYF.

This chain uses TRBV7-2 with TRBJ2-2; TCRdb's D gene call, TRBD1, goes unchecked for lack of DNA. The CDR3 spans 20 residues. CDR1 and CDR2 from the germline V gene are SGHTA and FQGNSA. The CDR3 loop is CASSLAPPLGTFYTTGELFF.

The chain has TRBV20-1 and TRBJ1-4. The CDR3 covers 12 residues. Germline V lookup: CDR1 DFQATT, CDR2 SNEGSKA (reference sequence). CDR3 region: CSARVTNEKLFF.

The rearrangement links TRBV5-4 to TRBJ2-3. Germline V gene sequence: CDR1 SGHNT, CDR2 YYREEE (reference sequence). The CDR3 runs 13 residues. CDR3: CASSLLSTDTQYF.

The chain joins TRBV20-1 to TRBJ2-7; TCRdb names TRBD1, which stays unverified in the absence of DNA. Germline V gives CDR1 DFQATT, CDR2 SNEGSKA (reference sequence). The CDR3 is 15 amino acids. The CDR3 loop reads CSARGTQGIAYEQYF.

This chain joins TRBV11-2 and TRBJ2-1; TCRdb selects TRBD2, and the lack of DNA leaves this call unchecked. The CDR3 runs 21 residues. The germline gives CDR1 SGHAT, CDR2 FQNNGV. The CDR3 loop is CASSAQPTGTSGRAKYNEQFF. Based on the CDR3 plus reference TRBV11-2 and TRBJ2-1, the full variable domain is EAGVAQSPRYKIIEKRQSVAFWCNPISGHATLYWYQQILGQGPKLLIQFQNNGVVDDSQLPKDRFSAERLKGVDSTLKIQPAKLEDSAVYLCASSAQPTGTSGRAKYNEQFFGPGTRLTVL.

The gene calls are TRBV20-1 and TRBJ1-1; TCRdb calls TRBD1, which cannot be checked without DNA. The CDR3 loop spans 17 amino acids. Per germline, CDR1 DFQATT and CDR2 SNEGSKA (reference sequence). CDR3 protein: CSAHSRGTSSVDTEAFF.

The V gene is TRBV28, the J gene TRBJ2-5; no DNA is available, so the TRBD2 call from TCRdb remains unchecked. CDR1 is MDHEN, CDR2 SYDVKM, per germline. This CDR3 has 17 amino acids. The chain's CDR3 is CASTLKRFTAGKRTQYF.

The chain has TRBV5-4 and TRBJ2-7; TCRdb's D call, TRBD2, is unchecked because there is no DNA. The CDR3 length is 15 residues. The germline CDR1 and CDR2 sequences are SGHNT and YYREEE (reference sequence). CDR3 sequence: CASSPGLADSYEQYF.

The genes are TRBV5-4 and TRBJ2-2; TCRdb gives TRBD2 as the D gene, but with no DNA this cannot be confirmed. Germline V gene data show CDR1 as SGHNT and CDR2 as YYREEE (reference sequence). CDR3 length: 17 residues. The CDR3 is CASSLDPGRADTGELFF.

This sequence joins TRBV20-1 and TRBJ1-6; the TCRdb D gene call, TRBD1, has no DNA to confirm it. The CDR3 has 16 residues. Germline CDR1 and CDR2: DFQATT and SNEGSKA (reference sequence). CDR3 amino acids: CSASRQGAISGSPLHF.

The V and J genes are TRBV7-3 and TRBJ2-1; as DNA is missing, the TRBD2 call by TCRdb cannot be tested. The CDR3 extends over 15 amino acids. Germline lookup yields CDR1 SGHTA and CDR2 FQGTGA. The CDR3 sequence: CASSESSGTYNEQFF.

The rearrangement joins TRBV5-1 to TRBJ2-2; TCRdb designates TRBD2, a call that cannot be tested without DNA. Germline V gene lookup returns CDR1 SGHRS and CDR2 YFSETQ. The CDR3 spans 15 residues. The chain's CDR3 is CASSLTSGRAAELFF.

CDR3: CASILLAGAGELFF. J is TRBJ2-2 and V is TRBV7-2; as DNA is missing, the TRBD2 call by TCRdb cannot be tested. The CDR3 covers 14 residues. The V gene's germline CDR1 is SGHTA and CDR2 FQGNSA. Variable domain in full (rest from reference TRBV7-2 and TRBJ2-2): GAGVSQSPSNKVTEKGKDVELRCDPISGHTALYWYRQSLGQGLEFLIYFQGNSAPDKSGLPSDRFSAERTGGSVSTLTIQRTQQEDSAVYLCASILLAGAGELFFGEGSRLTVL.

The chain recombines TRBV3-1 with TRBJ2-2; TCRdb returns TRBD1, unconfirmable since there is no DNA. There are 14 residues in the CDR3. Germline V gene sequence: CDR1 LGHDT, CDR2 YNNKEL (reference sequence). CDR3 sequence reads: CASTQGSNTGELFF.

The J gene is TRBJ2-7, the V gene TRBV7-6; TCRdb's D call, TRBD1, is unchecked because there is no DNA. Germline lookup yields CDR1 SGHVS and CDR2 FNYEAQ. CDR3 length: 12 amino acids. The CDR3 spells CASSSRTGRQYF.

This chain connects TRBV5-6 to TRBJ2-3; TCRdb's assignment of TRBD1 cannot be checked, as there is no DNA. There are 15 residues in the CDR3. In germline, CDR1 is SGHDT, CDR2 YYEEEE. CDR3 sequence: CASSLLDRVTDTQYF. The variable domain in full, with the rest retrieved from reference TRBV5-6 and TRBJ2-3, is DAGVTQSPTHLIKTRGQQVTLRCSPKSGHDTVSWYQQALGQGPQFIFQYYEEEERQRGNFPDRFSGHQFPNYSSELNVNALLLGDSALYLCASSLLDRVTDTQYFGPGTRLTVL.

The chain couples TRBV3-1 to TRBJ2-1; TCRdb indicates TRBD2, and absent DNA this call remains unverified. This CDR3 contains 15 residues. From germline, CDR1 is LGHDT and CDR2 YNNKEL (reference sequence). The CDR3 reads CASSQEPSGVGEQFF.

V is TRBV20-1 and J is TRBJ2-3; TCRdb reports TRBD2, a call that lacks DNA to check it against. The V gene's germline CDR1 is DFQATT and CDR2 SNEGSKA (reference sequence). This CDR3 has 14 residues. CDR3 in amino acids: CSAKNLAGADTQYF.

The CDR3 here is CASSFDGYSYEQYF. V and J are TRBV28 and TRBJ2-7. The V gene's germline CDR1 is MDHEN and CDR2 SYDVKM. This CDR3 has 14 residues.

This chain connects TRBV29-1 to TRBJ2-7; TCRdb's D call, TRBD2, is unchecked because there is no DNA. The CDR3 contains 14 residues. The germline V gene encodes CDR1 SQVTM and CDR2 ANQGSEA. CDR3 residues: CSVDKGEGLSEQYF.

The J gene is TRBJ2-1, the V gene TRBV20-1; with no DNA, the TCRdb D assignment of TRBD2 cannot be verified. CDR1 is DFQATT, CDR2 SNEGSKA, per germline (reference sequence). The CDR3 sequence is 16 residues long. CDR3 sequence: CSAPPTGTSGSNEQFF.

Here the CDR3 reads CASRRDSYGYTF. The chain employs TRBV2 and TRBJ1-2; TCRdb selects TRBD1, and the lack of DNA leaves this call unchecked. The V gene's germline CDR1 is SNHLY and CDR2 FYNNEI. There are 12 residues in the CDR3.

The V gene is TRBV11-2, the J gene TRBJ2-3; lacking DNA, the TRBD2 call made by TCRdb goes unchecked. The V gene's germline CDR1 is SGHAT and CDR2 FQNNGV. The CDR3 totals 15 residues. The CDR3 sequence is CASSLAGGALITQYF.

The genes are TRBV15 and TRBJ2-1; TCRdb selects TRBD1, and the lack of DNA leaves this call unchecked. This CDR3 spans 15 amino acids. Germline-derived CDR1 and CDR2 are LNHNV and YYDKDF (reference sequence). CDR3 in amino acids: CATSRENRGFNEQFF.

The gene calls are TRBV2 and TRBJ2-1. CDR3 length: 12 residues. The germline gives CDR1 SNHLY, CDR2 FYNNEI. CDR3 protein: CASNNGYNEQYF.